The clone carrying this TCR beta chain has at least ten counts. This sample was taken from a study of T cells in Graves' hyperthyroidism and ophthalmopathy. Researchers took RNA transcripts and amplified the TCR beta CDR3 regions from them. Initially, a first-round RT-PCR of the TCR CDR3 employed the HTBI primer set. TCRdb re-called the multiplex PCR reads with MiXCR, one entry per CDR3 protein. The table records fewer than 300,000 distinct CDR3 sequences, roughly 15% of them present only once. The CDR3 runs 14 residues. Germline CDR1 reads SNHLY; CDR2 reads FYNNEI. Trimming removed 5 bases from V and 4 bases from J; junction bases left unmatched: 5.

The sample was blood. This chain joins TRBV2 and TRBJ1-1, with 9 nucleotides matching TRBD1. This clonotype was obtained from a woman aged 45-65 years with Graves' hyperthyroidism that later progressed to Graves' ophthalmopathy. CDR3: CASSNTGGFTEAFF. For the CDR3, the DNA is TGTGCCAGCAGTAATACAGGGGGCTTCACTGAAGCTTTCTTT.